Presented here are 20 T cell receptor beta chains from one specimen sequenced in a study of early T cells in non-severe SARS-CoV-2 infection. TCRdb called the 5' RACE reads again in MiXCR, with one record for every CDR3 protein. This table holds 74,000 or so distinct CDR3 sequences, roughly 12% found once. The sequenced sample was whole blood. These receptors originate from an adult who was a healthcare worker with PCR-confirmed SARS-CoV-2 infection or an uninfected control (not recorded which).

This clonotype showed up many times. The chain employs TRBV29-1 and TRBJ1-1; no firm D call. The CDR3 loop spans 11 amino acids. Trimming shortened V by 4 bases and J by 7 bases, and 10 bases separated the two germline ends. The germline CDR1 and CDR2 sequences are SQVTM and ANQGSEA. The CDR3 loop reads CSVGIRLEAFF. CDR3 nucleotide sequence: TGCAGCGTTGGAATCCGCCTTGAAGCTTTCTTT.

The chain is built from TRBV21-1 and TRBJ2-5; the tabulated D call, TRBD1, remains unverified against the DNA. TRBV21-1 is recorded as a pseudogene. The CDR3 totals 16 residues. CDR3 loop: CASSKGDRGNKETQYF. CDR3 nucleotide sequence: TGTGCCAGCAGCAAAGGAGATAGGGGGAACAAAGAGACCCAGTACTTC.

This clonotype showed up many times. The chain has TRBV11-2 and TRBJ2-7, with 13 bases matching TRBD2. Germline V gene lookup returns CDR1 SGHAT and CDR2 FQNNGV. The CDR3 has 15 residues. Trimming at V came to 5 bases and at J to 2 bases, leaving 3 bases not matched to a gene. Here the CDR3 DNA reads TGTGCCAGCAGCCCGGGACTAGCGGGGACCTACGAGCAGTACTTC. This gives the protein CASSPGLAGTYEQYF.

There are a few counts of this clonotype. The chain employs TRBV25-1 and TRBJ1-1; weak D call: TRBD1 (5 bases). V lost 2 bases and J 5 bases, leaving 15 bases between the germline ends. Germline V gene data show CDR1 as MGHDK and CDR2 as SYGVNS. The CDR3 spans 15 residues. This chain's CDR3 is CASSEGTNRWTEAFF. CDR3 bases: TGTGCCAGCAGTGAAGGGACTAACAGGTGGACTGAAGCTTTCTTT.

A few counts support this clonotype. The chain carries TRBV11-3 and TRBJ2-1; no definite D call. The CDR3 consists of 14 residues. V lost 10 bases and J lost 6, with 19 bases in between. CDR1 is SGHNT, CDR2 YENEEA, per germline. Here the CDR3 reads CAIRVGIKGNEQFF. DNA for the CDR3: TGTGCCATTAGGGTGGGGATCAAGGGCAATGAGCAGTTCTTC.

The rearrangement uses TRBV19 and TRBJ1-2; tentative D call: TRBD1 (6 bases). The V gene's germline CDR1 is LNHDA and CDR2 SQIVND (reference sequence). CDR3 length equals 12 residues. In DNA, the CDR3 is TGTGTCGCGGGGGGCGCGGACTATGGCTACACCTTC. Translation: CVAGGADYGYTF.

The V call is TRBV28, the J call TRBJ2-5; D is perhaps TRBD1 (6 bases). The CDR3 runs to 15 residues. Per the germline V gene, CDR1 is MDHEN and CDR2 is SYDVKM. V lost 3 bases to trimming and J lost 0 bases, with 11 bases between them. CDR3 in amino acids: CASSLFDRHQETQYF. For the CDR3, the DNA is TGTGCCAGCAGTTTGTTCGACAGGCACCAAGAGACCCAGTACTTC.

The CDR3 coding sequence is TGCAGTGCTAGGCCATGGACTTCATTCTACGAGCAGTACTTC. Encoded protein: CSARPWTSFYEQYF. The chain combines TRBV20-1 with TRBJ2-7, with D possibly being TRBD2 (5 bases). The CDR3 is made up of 14 amino acids. Deletions cut 3 bases from V and 3 bases from J, with 15 bases between. Looked up from germline, CDR1 is DFQATT and CDR2 is SNEGSKA (reference sequence).

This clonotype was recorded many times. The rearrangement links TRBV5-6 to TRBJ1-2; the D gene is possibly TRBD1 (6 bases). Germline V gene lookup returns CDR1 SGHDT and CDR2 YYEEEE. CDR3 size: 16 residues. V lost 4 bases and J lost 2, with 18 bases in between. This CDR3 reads CASSPPGTPRNYGYTF. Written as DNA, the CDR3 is TGTGCCAGCAGCCCCCCCGGGACACCTAGAAACTATGGCTACACCTTC.

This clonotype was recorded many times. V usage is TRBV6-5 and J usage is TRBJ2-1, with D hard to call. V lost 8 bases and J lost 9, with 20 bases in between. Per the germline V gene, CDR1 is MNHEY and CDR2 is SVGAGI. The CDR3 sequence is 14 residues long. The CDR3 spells CASRRVTHHGEQFF. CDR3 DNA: TGTGCCAGCCGGCGAGTTACCCATCACGGTGAGCAGTTCTTC.

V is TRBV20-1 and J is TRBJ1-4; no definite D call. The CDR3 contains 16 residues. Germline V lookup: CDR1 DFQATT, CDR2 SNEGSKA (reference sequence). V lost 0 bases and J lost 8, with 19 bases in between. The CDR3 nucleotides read TGCAGTGCTAGAGATAGCCAGGCGAGGGTGGGAGAAAAACTGTTTTTT. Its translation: CSARDSQARVGEKLFF.

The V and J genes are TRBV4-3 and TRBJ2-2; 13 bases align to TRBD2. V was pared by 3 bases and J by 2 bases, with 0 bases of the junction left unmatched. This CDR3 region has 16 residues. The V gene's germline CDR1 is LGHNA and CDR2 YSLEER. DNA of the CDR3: TGCGCCAGCAGCCAGGGACTAGCGGGAAACACCGGGGAGCTGTTTTTT. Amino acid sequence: CASSQGLAGNTGELFF.

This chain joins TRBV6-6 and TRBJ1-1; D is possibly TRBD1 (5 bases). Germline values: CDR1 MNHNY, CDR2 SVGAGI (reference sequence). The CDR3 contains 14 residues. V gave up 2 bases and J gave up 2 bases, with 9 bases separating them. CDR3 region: CASSYPGTNTEAFF. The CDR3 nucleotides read TGTGCCAGCAGTTACCCCGGGACCAACACTGAAGCTTTCTTT.

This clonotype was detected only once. The CDR3 region has the DNA TGCGCCAGCAGCTCTACGAGGACAGGGAAAACAGATACGCAGTATTTT. This gives the protein CASSSTRTGKTDTQYF. The chain employs TRBV5-1 and TRBJ2-3; 8 bases align to TRBD1. From germline, CDR1 is SGHRS and CDR2 YFSETQ. The CDR3 is 16 amino acids. J gave up 3 bases and V 3 bases, and 9 bases lay outside the gene matches.

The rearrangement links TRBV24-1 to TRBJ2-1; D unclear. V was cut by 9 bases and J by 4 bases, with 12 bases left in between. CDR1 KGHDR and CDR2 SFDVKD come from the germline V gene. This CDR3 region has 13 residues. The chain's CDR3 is CATGPRLYNEQFF. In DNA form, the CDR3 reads TGTGCCACCGGGCCTCGGTTATACAATGAGCAGTTCTTC.

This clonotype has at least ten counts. In DNA, the CDR3 is TGTGCCAGCAGCCCAACCATGGGCAATCAGCCCCAGCATTTT. It translates to CASSPTMGNQPQHF. The chain combines TRBV28 with TRBJ1-5; D gene unclear. The ends were cut back, 6 bases at V and 2 bases at J, with 11 bases in the middle. The CDR3 spans 14 residues. Germline V gives CDR1 MDHEN, CDR2 SYDVKM.

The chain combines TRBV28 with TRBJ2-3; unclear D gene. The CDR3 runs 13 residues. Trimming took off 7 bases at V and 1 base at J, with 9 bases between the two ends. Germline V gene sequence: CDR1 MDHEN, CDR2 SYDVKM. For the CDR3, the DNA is TGTGCCAGCAACCACCCGGGCACAGATACGCAGTATTTT. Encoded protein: CASNHPGTDTQYF.

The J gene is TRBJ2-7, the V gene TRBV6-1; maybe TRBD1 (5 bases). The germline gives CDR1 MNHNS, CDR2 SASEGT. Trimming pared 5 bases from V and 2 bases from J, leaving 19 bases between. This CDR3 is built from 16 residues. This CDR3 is CASSSPRGRSTYEQYF. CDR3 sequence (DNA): TGTGCCAGCAGTTCCCCTAGGGGAAGGAGTACCTACGAGCAGTACTTC.

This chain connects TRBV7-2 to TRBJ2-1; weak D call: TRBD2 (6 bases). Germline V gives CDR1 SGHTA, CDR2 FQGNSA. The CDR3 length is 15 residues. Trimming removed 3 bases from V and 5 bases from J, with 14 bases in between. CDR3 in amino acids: CASSFAGTLNNEQFF. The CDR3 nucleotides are TGTGCCAGCAGCTTCGCGGGGACCTTAAACAATGAGCAGTTCTTC.

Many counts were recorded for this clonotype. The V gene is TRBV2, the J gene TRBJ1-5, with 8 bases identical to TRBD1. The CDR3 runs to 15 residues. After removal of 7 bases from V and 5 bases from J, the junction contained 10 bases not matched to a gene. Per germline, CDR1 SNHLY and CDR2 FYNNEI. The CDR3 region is CASNPRTGIDQPQHF. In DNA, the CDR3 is TGTGCCAGCAATCCAAGGACAGGGATAGATCAGCCCCAGCATTTT. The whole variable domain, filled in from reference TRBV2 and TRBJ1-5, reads EPEVTQTPSHQVTQMGQEVILRCVPISNHLYFYWYRQILGQKVEFLVSFYNNEISEKSEIFDDQFSVERPDGSNFTLKIRSTKLEDSAMYFCASNPRTGIDQPQHFGDGTRLSIL.